One and the same sample provided the 14 T cell receptor beta chains below, sequenced in a study of T cells after yellow fever vaccination (dated by TCRdb to the late 2010s). Library method: 5' RACE. TCRdb names Illumina NovaSeq 6000 as the instrument used. The public sequencing data were trimmed at Q25 with fastp and processed into clonotypes with MiXCR by TCRdb, which kept only in-frame beta chains. A single entry per CDR3 protein holds the most common genes and DNA from its merged rows. This sample gives approximately 260,000 distinct CDR3 sequences in total; roughly 5.6% of them show up just once. The top ten constitute approximately 3.5% of the sample. This specimen's treatment or condition label, per the study, means: live attenuated yellow fever vaccine strain. This specimen consisted of CD4+ T cells sorted from PBMCs, obtained on the day of the yellow fever booster vaccination. The receptors originated from a man aged 18 to 29 who received the YFV17D yellow fever vaccine.

In its sample, this clonotype was seen a few times. The chain has TRBV9 and TRBJ2-1; 14 positions agree with TRBD2. Germline CDR1 is SGDLS and CDR2 is YYNGEE. The CDR3 spans 17 residues. After removal of 4 bases from V and 9 bases from J, the junction contained 12 bases not matched to a gene. CDR3 bases: TGTGCCAGCAGCCCTTCTCCGGGACTAGCGGGGGCGGGTGAGCAGTTCTTC. Residues: CASSPSPGLAGAGEQFF.

In this sample, this clonotype turned up a few times. The chain links TRBV7-8 to TRBJ2-3; 10 bases fit TRBD2. After removal of 6 bases from V and 11 bases from J, the junction contained 5 bases not matched to a gene. CDR1 is SGHVS, CDR2 FQNEAQ, per germline. The CDR3 length is 12 residues. CDR3 sequence: CASSRAGGEQYF. DNA of the CDR3: TGTGCCAGCAGTCGAGCGGGGGGGGAGCAGTATTTT.

This clonotype has ten or more counts. The chain carries TRBV20-1 and TRBJ2-2; D gene ambiguous. Germline CDR1 DFQATT, CDR2 SNEGSKA (reference sequence). This CDR3 has 11 amino acids. V gave up 4 bases and J gave up 5 bases, with 5 bases separating them. The CDR3 nucleotides are TGCAGTGCTACCGAGACCGGGGAGCTGTTTTTT. Its translation: CSATETGELFF.

The table lists this clonotype with many counts. V and J are TRBV28 and TRBJ2-7; 9 nucleotides match TRBD1. The CDR3 has 15 amino acids. V shed 3 bases and J 3 bases; nucleotides not matched to a gene: 6. Germline CDR1 MDHEN, CDR2 SYDVKM. The CDR3 DNA reads TGTGCCAGCAGTTTGCCCGGACAGGGGATCTACGAGCAGTACTTC. Protein: CASSLPGQGIYEQYF.

In its sample, this clonotype was seen many times. The CDR3 reads CATSDFPLPSAQYF. The CDR3 DNA follows: TGTGCCACCAGTGATTTCCCCCTGCCAAGTGCGCAGTATTTT. This sequence joins TRBV24-1 and TRBJ2-3; D is ambiguous. V was trimmed by 1 base and J by 10 bases, leaving 14 bases between them. The germline CDR1 and CDR2 sequences are KGHDR and SFDVKD. This CDR3 has 14 amino acids.

This clonotype was detected many times. The chain has TRBV11-2 and TRBJ1-1, with D tentatively TRBD1 (6 bases). The V end was cut by 5 bases, the J end by 3 bases, with 16 bases between. CDR1 and CDR2 (germline): SGHAT, FQNNGV. The CDR3 sequence is 15 residues long. The CDR3 DNA follows: TGTGCCAGCAGCGGGGGAACAGGGCTGGACACTGAAGCTTTCTTT. Translated: CASSGGTGLDTEAFF.

The chain is built from TRBV7-6 and TRBJ2-2; a possible D gene is TRBD1 (6 bases). Per germline, CDR1 SGHVS and CDR2 FNYEAQ. This CDR3 has 19 amino acids. V was clipped by 1 base and J by 4 bases, with 22 bases between them. The CDR3 DNA reads TGTGCCAGCAGCTTAGTTGGGGGCCTGACGCTTCGAAGCACCGGGGAGCTGTTTTTT. As protein: CASSLVGGLTLRSTGELFF. Complete variable domain (other parts from reference TRBV7-6 and TRBJ2-2): GAGVSQSPRYKVTKRGQDVALRCDPISGHVSLYWYRQALGQGPEFLTYFNYEAQQDKSGLPNDRFSAERPEGSISTLTIQRTEQRDSAMYRCASSLVGGLTLRSTGELFFGEGSRLTVL.

This clonotype was seen a handful of times. The chain carries TRBV20-1 and TRBJ1-1; D uncertain. Trimming took 6 bases from V and 5 from J, leaving 19 bases between them. CDR3 length equals 14 residues. The germline CDR1 and CDR2 sequences are DFQATT and SNEGSKA (reference sequence). The CDR3 nucleotides are TGCAGTGCCCGGACTGTGGGCCGAGGGACTGAAGCTTTCTTT. Its protein product is CSARTVGRGTEAFF.

This clonotype was counted a few times. V is TRBV7-2 and J is TRBJ2-1, with 9 bases that match TRBD2. There are 13 residues in the CDR3. The germline V gene encodes CDR1 SGHTA and CDR2 FQGNSA. The J segment lost 6 bases and the V segment lost 8 bases, leaving 5 bases of the junction unmatched. The CDR3 DNA is TGTGCCAGCCGGGGGACTAGCTTCAATGAGCAGTTCTTC. Encoded protein: CASRGTSFNEQFF.

This clonotype was detected many times. The gene calls are TRBV6-5 and TRBJ2-3; 12 bases agree with TRBD2. Germline CDR1 reads MNHEY; CDR2 reads SVGAGI. Trimming cost V 5 bases and J 1 base; bases outside gene matches: 1. The CDR3 is made up of 15 amino acids. The CDR3 nucleotides are TGTGCCAGCAGTAGACTAGCGGGGGGCACAGATACGCAGTATTTT. Encoded protein: CASSRLAGGTDTQYF.

This clonotype was observed at least ten times. This chain links TRBV5-1 with TRBJ2-5; a weak D match, TRBD2 (5 bases). CDR1 is SGHRS, CDR2 YFSETQ, per germline. The CDR3 consists of 15 residues. Between the trimmed V and J ends, which lost 4 bases and 4 bases, there was a span of 17 bases. CDR3 coding DNA: TGCGCCAGCAGCCGACGACTACGGACGGGAGAGACCCAGTACTTC. Translating gives CASSRRLRTGETQYF.

V and J are TRBV2 and TRBJ1-3; D gene unclear. The CDR3 extends over 14 amino acids. Germline assignment: CDR1 SNHLY and CDR2 FYNNEI. V was trimmed by 7 bases and J by 0 bases, leaving 10 bases between them. The CDR3 here is CASTPWLSGNTIYF. The CDR3, as DNA: TGTGCCAGCACGCCGTGGCTCTCTGGAAACACCATATATTTT.

This clonotype has a count of ten or more. The chain joins TRBV7-3 to TRBJ2-3; tentatively, D is TRBD1 or TRBD2 (5 bases each). In germline, CDR1 is SGHTA, CDR2 FQGTGA. Trimming cost V 5 bases and J 4 bases, with 10 bases left between them. CDR3 length: 13 residues. The CDR3 loop reads CASSLEGPDTQYF. CDR3 DNA sequence: TGTGCCAGCAGCCTCGAGGGGCCAGATACGCAGTATTTT.

This clonotype has only a few counts. V gene TRBV28 combines with J gene TRBJ1-1; the D gene is possibly TRBD1 (6 bases). Germline lookup yields CDR1 MDHEN and CDR2 SYDVKM. The ends were cut back, 2 bases at V and 4 bases at J, with 11 bases in the middle. This CDR3 is built from 14 residues. For the CDR3, the DNA is TGTGCCAGCAGTTTAATCACAGGGCGCACTGAAGCTTTCTTT. It is translated as CASSLITGRTEAFF.